This TCR beta chain derives from a study of human T cells and chemical hapten exposure. Study at large: For the roughly 25-week duration of the study, patients were given weekly doses of diphenylcyclopropenone on the scalp.

Time point indicated: patch test 2, 6 weeks after DPC sensitization. The treatment: therapeutic diphenylcyclopropenone sensitization with weekly scalp DPC. V was trimmed by 6 bases and J by 2 bases, leaving 11 bases between them. The CDR3 contains 13 residues. One entry per CDR3 protein results from TCRdb running MiXCR on the RACE reads. The table lists some 150,000 distinct CDR3 sequences, roughly 10% of them singletons, with approximately 1.3% in the top ten. This clonotype was observed many times. The chain uses TRBV12-3 or TRBV12-4 and TRBJ2-7; D ambiguous. This clonotype was sampled from a woman in her forties or fifties with alopecia areata. Some clones in this sample may be carry-over from other donors' samples. The sample here was whole blood, taken in connection with sensitization to the hapten diphenylcyclopropenone (DPC). CDR3 in amino acids: CASSPWATYEQYF. The CDR3 region has the DNA TGTGCCAGCAGCCCCTGGGCTACCTACGAGCAGTACTTC.